This entry lists 6 T cell receptor beta chains sequenced from one sample in a study of blood T cell repertoires in COVID-19. TCRdb's table, derived via immunoSEQ multiplex PCR, lists solely in-frame clones and lacks some. The table shows approximately 230,000 clones, with 85% to 90% occurring only once. Material: PBMCs or T cells enriched from blood (not recorded which). The receptors shown here come from a woman between 45 and 65 years old with acute COVID-19.

The genes are TRBV10-3 and TRBJ2-7; 9 nucleotides align to TRBD1. The trim removed 8 bases at V and 6 bases at J, leaving 8 bases unmatched. Germline CDR1 and CDR2: ENHRY and SYGVKD. This CDR3 spans 13 amino acids. Written as DNA, the CDR3 is TGTGCCATCCGGACAGGGGAATTCTCCGAGCAGTACTTC. The encoded protein is CAIRTGEFSEQYF.

This CDR3 reads CATQGSSYEQYF. In DNA, the CDR3 is TGTGCCACCCAGGGTAGCTCCTACGAGCAGTACTTC. This chain connects TRBV19 to TRBJ2-7, with D maybe TRBD1 (5 bases). V lost 10 bases, J lost 0 bases, and 10 bases lay in between. From germline, CDR1 is LNHDA and CDR2 SQIVND (reference sequence). The CDR3 length is 12 residues.

The V call is TRBV28, the J call TRBJ1-4; 8 bases are a match to TRBD1. J gave up 3 bases and V 10 bases, and 10 bases lay outside the gene matches. Germline V gene data show CDR1 as MDHEN and CDR2 as SYDVKM. This CDR3 comprises 15 residues. CDR3 nucleotides: TGTGCCACCTCCGACAGGGGACACCCTAATGAAAAACTGTTTTTT. Its translation is CATSDRGHPNEKLFF.

CDR3 sequence: CASSSNRGYQPQHF. CDR3 sequence (DNA): TGTGCCAGCAGCAGCAACAGGGGTTATCAGCCCCAGCATTTT. The chain joins TRBV28 to TRBJ1-5; 7 bases align to TRBD1. The V and J ends lost 6 bases and 5 bases, in that order; junction bases with no gene match: 7. CDR1 is MDHEN and CDR2 is SYDVKM in the germline V gene. CDR3 length: 14 amino acids.

The chain is built from TRBV2 and TRBJ1-4; 7 positions match TRBD1. CDR1 is SNHLY, CDR2 FYNNEI, per germline. The CDR3 runs 13 residues. The V segment lost 7 bases and the J segment 4 bases; nucleotides outside the gene matches: 3. CDR3 in amino acids: CASTGQLNEKLFF. Here the CDR3 DNA reads TGTGCCAGCACGGGACAGCTTAATGAAAAACTGTTTTTT. Full variable domain (rest looked up from reference TRBV2 and TRBJ1-4): EPEVTQTPSHQVTQMGQEVILRCVPISNHLYFYWYRQILGQKVEFLVSFYNNEISEKSEIFDDQFSVERPDGSNFTLKIRSTKLEDSAMYFCASTGQLNEKLFFGSGTQLSVL.

CDR3 residues: CSHNRWTGGGNEQFF. The DNA for the CDR3 is TGCAGCCATAACCGTTGGACAGGGGGTGGAAATGAGCAGTTCTTC. The chain couples TRBV29-1 to TRBJ2-1, with 10 bases fitting TRBD1. J was trimmed by 7 bases and V by 8 bases; bases with no gene match: 14. The CDR3 length is 15 residues. Germline V gene sequence: CDR1 SQVTM, CDR2 ANQGSEA.